This is a list of T cell receptor beta chains from one sample in a study of shared clonotypes between healthy human individuals. TCRdb's table, derived via immunoSEQ multiplex PCR, lists solely in-frame clones and lacks some. The sample yields about 1,900,000 clones, approximately 94% seen once. The sequencing sample was made of naive CD8+ T cells sorted from blood. Receptors originate from a young man in good health. CDR3s leave out the opening cysteine and the closing phenylalanine or tryptophan. Each record gives: J gene, V gene, CDR3 protein.

TRBJ2-1,TRBV6-5,ASSPPKVPYNEQF
TRBJ2-3,TRBV5-6,ASSLGPTDTQY
TRBJ2-7,TRBV5-1,ASSFRAGSYEQY
TRBJ1-3,TRBV19,ASSIDLRTESGNTIY
TRBJ2-7,TRBV14,ASSQSLGINSYEQY
TRBJ2-5,TRBV10-2,ASSEARTRQETQY
TRBJ2-2,TRBV2,ASIGTSGSWDTGELF
TRBJ1-2,TRBV27,ASSPVGSVGGYT
TRBJ2-2,TRBV21-1,AGKTGNTGELF
TRBJ1-1,TRBV15,ATTGTSKRSAF
TRBJ1-6,TRBV7-8,ASSFRQEGNSPLH
TRBJ2-5,TRBV6-5,ASSFGTGGSRETQY
TRBJ2-6,TRBV29-1,SVEGDGSGANVLT
TRBJ2-5,TRBV7-9,ASARYPQETQY
TRBJ1-2,TRBV7-9,ASSLVGQGAPGYT
TRBJ1-1,TRBV10-2,ASSEAPMNTEAF
TRBJ2-1,TRBV13,ASSFGAGNNEQF
TRBJ2-7,TRBV5-6,ASSLGLGLDEQY
TRBJ1-1,TRBV14,ASSHTGVNTEAF
TRBJ2-4,TRBV20-1,SPLRGNIQY
TRBJ2-7,TRBV5-1,ASRLGQGEVYEQY
TRBJ1-6,TRBV28,ASSLQGAWNSPLH
TRBJ1-5,TRBV2,ASRKRWSSNQPQH
TRBJ2-1,TRBV29-1,SGRGRDGSYNEQF
TRBJ2-5,TRBV7-9,ASRPTGEETQY
TRBJ1-5,TRBV6-1,ATHQGQGGNQPQH
TRBJ2-7,TRBV29-1,SVVREGYEQY
TRBJ1-1,TRBV10-1,ASSDYPGQANTEAF